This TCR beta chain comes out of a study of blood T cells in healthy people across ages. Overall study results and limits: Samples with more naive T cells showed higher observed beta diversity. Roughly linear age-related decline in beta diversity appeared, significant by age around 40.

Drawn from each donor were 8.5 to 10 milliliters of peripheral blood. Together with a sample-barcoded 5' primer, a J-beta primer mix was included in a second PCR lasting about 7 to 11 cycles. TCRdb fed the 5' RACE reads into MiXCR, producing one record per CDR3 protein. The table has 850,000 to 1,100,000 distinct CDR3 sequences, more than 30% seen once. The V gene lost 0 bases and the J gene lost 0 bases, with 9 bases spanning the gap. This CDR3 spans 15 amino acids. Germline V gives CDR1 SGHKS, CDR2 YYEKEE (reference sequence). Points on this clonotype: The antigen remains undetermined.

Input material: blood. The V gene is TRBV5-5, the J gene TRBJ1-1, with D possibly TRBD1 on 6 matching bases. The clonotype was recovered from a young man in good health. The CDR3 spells CASSLVRGMNTEAFF. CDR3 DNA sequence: TGTGCCAGCAGCTTGGTGAGGGGGATGAACACTGAAGCTTTCTTT.